These 9 T cell receptor beta chains were all obtained from the same sample, sequenced in a study of radiation and T cells in renal cell carcinoma. Indicated time point: blood 4 weeks post-SBRT, at nephrectomy. Treatment described: 15 Gy SBRT to primary tumor, nephrectomy 4 weeks later. Clones were read by immunoSEQ multiplex PCR, and TCRdb kept only the in-frame ones, dropping some. The table has around 81,000 clones, about 85% seen once. This specimen was blood, taken from a patient whose treatment included radiotherapy and nephrectomy. Receptors originate from a man aged 45-65 years with renal cell carcinoma.

The chain joins TRBV9 to TRBJ2-3, with 9 bases that match TRBD2. Germline V gene sequence: CDR1 SGDLS, CDR2 YYNGEE. The CDR3 covers 17 residues. Losses at the gene ends were 0 bases for V and 5 bases for J; bases not matched to a gene: 10. The CDR3 spells CASSVEAGGRVGDTQYF. CDR3 DNA sequence: TGTGCCAGCAGCGTAGAGGCGGGAGGGCGTGTTGGAGATACGCAGTATTTT.

This chain joins TRBV5-5 and TRBJ2-7; D ambiguous. V shed 0 bases and J shed 2 bases, with 12 bases lying between them. The germline V gene has CDR1 SGHKS and CDR2 YYEKEE (reference sequence). The CDR3 runs to 15 residues. In nucleotides, the CDR3 is TGTGCCAGCAGCTTGGGTGTCAGTTCCCCCTACGAGCAGTACTTC. Amino acids: CASSLGVSSPYEQYF.

CDR3 protein: CASSLGPGTGDEQYF. CDR3 coding DNA: TGCGCCAGCAGCTTGGGACCCGGGACAGGGGACGAGCAGTACTTC. The chain joins TRBV5-1 to TRBJ2-7; TRBD1 matches 10 bases. The germline gives CDR1 SGHRS, CDR2 YFSETQ. This CDR3 region has 15 residues. Germline trimming cut 0 bases from V and 5 bases from J; bases unmatched to any gene: 5.

The chain recombines TRBV27 with TRBJ2-5, with a tentative D call TRBD1 (5 bases). This CDR3 spans 15 amino acids. V dropped 4 bases and J dropped 5 bases, with 17 bases sitting between them. CDR1 MNHEY and CDR2 SMNVEV come from the germline V gene (reference sequence). The CDR3 here is CASSWGGALGETQYF. Written as DNA, the CDR3 is TGTGCCAGCAGTTGGGGTGGGGCATTGGGGGAGACCCAGTACTTC.

This clone has at least ten counts. The CDR3 spells CASSLTGNTEAFF. The DNA of the CDR3 is TGCGCCAGCAGCTTAACAGGGAACACTGAAGCTTTCTTT. This chain links TRBV5-1 with TRBJ1-1; D possibly corresponds to TRBD1 (5 bases). Trimming removed 2 bases from V and 1 base from J, with 6 bases in between. The CDR3 totals 13 residues. Germline V lookup: CDR1 SGHRS, CDR2 YFSETQ.

This chain links TRBV15 with TRBJ1-4; D gene uncertain. This CDR3 spans 14 amino acids. Trimming shortened V by 0 bases and J by 2 bases, and 4 bases separated the two germline ends. Germline loops: CDR1 LNHNV, CDR2 YYDKDF (reference sequence). CDR3 loop: CATSRDFTNEKLFF. CDR3 DNA sequence: TGTGCCACCAGCAGAGATTTCACTAATGAAAAACTGTTTTTT.

The V call is TRBV30, the J call TRBJ1-5; perhaps TRBD1 as D (5 bases). The germline V gene has CDR1 GTSNPN and CDR2 SVGIG (reference sequence). Trimming left V 5 bases short and J 9 bases short, with 11 bases between. The CDR3 has 11 residues. CDR3 amino acids: CAWRGGGPQHF. The CDR3 DNA follows: TGTGCCTGGCGCGGGGGGGGGCCCCAGCATTTT.

The rearrangement links TRBV30 to TRBJ1-4; D perhaps matches TRBD1 (5 bases). The germline CDR1 and CDR2 sequences are GTSNPN and SVGIG (reference sequence). The CDR3 consists of 13 residues. Trimming pared 3 bases from V and 7 bases from J, leaving 12 bases between. Here the CDR3 reads CAWRLGVAEKLFF. CDR3 DNA: TGTGCCTGGAGGTTGGGGGTTGCTGAAAAACTGTTTTTT.

This clone came up once. Other DNA sequences within the sample encode an identical CDR3. The chain is built from TRBV30 and TRBJ2-5; D gene ambiguous. The CDR3 contains 12 residues. Germline lookup yields CDR1 GTSNPN and CDR2 SVGIG (reference sequence). Trimming removed 0 bases at V and 4 bases at J, with 6 bases between. The CDR3 protein is CAWSVLAETQYF. CDR3 nucleotides: TGTGCCTGGAGTGTACTCGCAGAGACCCAGTACTTC.